This T cell receptor beta chain was sequenced during a study of OX40 agonist ivuxolimab in advanced cancers. Study-level information: The group had a mean age of around 60 years, ranged from about 23 to 79, and was 82.7% male. Broader study findings: There was clonal expansion of CD4+ and CD8+ blood T cells by week 6 at 0.1 to 3.0 mg/kg. CD8+ T cells were the subset that, on average, had more expanded clones than CD4+.

In the case of this clone: Its antigen is as yet unknown.

This table comes from immunoSEQ multiplex PCR, and its TCRdb copy is limited to in-frame clones, with some not included. The sample yields about 44,000 clones, about 80% seen once. With autoimmune disease history or systemic immunosuppression, patients were excluded. Germline values: CDR1 SGHRS, CDR2 YFSETQ. There are 15 residues in the CDR3. This rearrangement joins TRBV5-1 to TRBJ2-5, with TRBD2 as a possible D gene (6 bases). Matching the DNA end better, TRBJ2-7 makes the J call doubtful. The receptor comes from an adult with an advanced solid tumor such as melanoma, head and neck, liver or kidney cancer. The specimen comprised CD4+ or CD8+ T cells sorted from blood, sampled in a trial of the OX40 agonist ivuxolimab. The CDR3 DNA reads TGCGCCAGCAGCTTGGAACGGAGGGGATTGAACGAGCAGTACTTC. This translates into CASSLERRGLNEQYF.